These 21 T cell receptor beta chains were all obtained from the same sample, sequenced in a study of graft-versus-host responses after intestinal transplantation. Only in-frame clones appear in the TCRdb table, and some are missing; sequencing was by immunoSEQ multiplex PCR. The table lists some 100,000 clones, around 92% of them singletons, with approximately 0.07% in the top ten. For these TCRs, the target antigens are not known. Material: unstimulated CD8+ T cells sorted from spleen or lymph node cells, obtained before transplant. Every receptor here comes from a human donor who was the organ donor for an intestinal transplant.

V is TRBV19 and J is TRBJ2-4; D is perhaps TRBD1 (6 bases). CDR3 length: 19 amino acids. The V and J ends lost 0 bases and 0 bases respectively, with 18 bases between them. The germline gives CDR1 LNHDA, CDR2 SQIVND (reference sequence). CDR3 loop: CASSIDPWTASLAKNIQYF. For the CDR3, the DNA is TGTGCCAGTAGTATAGATCCTTGGACAGCCTCTCTAGCCAAAAACATTCAGTACTTC.

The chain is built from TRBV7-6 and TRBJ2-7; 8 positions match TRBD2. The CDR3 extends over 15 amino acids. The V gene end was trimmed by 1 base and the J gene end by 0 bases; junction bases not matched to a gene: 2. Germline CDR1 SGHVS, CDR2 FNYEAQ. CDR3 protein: CASSLVGRGSYEQYF. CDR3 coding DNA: TGTGCCAGCAGCTTAGTCGGGAGGGGCTCCTACGAGCAGTACTTC. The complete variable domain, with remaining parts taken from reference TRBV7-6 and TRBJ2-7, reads GAGVSQSPRYKVTKRGQDVALRCDPISGHVSLYWYRQALGQGPEFLTYFNYEAQQDKSGLPNDRFSAERPEGSISTLTIQRTEQRDSAMYRCASSLVGRGSYEQYFGPGTRLTVT.

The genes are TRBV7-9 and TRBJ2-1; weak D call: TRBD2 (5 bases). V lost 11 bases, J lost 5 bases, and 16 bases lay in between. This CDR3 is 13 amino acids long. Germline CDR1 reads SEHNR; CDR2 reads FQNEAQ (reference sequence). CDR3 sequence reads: CALKERKNNEQFF. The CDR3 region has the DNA TGTGCCTTAAAGGAGCGGAAAAACAATGAGCAGTTCTTC.

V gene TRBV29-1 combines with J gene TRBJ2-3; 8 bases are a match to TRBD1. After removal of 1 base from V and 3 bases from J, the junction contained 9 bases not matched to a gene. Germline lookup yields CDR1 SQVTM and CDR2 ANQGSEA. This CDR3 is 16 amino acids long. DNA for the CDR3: TGCAGCGTTGAAGTCGGACAGGGTTTTGTTACAGATACGCAGTATTTT. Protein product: CSVEVGQGFVTDTQYF.

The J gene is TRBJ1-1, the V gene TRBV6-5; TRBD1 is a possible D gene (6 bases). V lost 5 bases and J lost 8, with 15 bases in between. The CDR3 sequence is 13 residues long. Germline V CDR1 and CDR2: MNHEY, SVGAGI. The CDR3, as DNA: TGTGCCAGCAGTCCTCACAGGGTCGGCGAAGCTTTCTTT. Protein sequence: CASSPHRVGEAFF.

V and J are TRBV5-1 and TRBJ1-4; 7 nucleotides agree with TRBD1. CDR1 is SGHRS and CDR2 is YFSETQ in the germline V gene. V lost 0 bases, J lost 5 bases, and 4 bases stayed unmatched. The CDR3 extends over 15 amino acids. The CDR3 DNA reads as TGCGCCAGCAGCTTGGGGACAGGCAGGAATGAAAAACTGTTTTTT. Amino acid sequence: CASSLGTGRNEKLFF.

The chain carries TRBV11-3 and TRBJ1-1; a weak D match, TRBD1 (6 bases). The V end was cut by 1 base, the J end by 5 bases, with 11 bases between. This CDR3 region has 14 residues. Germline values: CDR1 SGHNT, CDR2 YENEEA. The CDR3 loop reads CASSLGGRGTEAFF. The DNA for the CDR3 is TGTGCCAGCAGCTTAGGGGGGAGGGGGACTGAAGCTTTCTTT.

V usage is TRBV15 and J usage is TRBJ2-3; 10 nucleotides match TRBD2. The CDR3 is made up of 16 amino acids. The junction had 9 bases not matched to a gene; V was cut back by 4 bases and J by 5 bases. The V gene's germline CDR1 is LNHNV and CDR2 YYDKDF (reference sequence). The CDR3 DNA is TGTGCCACCAGCATCTGGACTAGCGGAGAGGGAGATACGCAGTATTTT. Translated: CATSIWTSGEGDTQYF.

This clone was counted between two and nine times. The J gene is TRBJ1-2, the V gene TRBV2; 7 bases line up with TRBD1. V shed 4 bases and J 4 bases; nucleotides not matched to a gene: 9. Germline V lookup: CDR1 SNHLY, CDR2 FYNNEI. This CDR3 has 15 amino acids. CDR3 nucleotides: TGTGCCAGCAGTGTAGGCACAGGGGCAGCCTATGGCTACACCTTC. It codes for CASSVGTGAAYGYTF.

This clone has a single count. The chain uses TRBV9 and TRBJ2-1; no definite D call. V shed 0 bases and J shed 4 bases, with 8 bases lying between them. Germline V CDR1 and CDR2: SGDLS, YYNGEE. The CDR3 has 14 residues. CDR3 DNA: TGTGCCAGCAGCGTAGTCACGCTATACAATGAGCAGTTCTTC. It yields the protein CASSVVTLYNEQFF.

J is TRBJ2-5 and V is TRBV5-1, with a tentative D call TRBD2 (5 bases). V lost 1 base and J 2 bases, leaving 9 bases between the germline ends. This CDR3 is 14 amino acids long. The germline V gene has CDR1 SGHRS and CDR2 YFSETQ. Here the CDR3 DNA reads TGCGCCAGCAGCTTGTTTAGCGAACAAGAGACCCAGTACTTC. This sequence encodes CASSLFSEQETQYF.

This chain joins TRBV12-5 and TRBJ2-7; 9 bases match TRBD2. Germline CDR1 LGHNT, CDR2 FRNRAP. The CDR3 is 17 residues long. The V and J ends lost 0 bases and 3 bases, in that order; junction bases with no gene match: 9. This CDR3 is CASGLVLRGLAVYEQYF. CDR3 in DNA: TGTGCTAGTGGTTTGGTTCTAAGGGGACTAGCAGTCTACGAGCAGTACTTC.

This CDR3 reads CASSPSPAGTQYF. In nucleotides, the CDR3 is TGTGCCAGCAGCCCAAGTCCGGCGGGTACGCAGTATTTT. The rearrangement links TRBV13 to TRBJ2-3, with D maybe TRBD2 (5 bases). The germline CDR1 and CDR2 sequences are PRHDT and FYEKMQ (reference sequence). The CDR3 length is 13 residues. V dropped 5 bases and J dropped 8 bases, with 14 bases sitting between them.

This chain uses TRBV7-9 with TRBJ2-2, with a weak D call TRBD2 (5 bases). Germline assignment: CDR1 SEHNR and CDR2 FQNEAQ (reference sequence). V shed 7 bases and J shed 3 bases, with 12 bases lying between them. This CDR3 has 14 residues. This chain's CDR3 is CASTLSAYTGELFF. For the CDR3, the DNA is TGTGCCAGCACCCTTAGCGCCTACACCGGGGAGCTGTTTTTT.

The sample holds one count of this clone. The CDR3 coding sequence is TGTGCCAGTCTAGGAGACAGCTATGGCTACACCTTC. Translated, it gives CASLGDSYGYTF. The gene calls are TRBV21-1 and TRBJ1-2; the tabulated D call, TRBD1, remains unverified against the DNA. TRBV21-1 is given as a pseudogene. The CDR3 is 12 residues long.

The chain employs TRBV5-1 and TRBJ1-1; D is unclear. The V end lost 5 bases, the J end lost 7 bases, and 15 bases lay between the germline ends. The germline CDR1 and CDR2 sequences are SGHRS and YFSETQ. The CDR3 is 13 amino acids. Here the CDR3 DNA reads TGCGCCAGCAGTGGGTCGACATCCTATGAAGCTTTCTTT. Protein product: CASSGSTSYEAFF.

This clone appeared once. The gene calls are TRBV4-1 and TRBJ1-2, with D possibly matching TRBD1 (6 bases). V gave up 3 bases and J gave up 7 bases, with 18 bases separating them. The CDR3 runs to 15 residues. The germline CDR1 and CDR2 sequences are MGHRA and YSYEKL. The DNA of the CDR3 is TGCGCCAGCAGCCAGACCTCACTAACAGGGTTTGGCTACACCTTC. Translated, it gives CASSQTSLTGFGYTF.

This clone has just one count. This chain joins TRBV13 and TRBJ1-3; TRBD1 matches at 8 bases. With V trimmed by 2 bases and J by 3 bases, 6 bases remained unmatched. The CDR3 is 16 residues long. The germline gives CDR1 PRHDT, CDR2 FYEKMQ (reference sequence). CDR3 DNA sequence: TGTGCCAGCAGCTTATTACGCAGGGGGCTTGGAAACACCATATATTTT. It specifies CASSLLRRGLGNTIYF. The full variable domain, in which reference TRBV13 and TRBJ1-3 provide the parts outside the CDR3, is AAGVIQSPRHLIKEKRETATLKCYPIPRHDTVYWYQQGPGQDPQFLISFYEKMQSDKGSIPDRFSAQQFSDYHSELNMSSLELGDSALYFCASSLLRRGLGNTIYFGEGSWLTVV.

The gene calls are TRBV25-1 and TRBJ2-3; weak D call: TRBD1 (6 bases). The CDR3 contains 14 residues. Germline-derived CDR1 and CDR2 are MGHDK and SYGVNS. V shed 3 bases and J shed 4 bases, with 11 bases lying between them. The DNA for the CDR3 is TGTGCCAGCAGTGAGGGCAGGGGCGCAGATACGCAGTATTTT. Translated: CASSEGRGADTQYF.

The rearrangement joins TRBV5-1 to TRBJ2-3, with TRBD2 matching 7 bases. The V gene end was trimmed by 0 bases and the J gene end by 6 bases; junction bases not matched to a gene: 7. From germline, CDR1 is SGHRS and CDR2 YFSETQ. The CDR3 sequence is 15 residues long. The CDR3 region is CASSLAAGAVDTQYF. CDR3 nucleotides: TGCGCCAGCAGCTTGGCTGCGGGAGCAGTCGATACGCAGTATTTT.

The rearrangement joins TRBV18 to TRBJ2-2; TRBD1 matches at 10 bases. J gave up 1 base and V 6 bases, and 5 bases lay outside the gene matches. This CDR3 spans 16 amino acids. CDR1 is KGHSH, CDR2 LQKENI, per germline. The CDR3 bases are TGTGCCAGCTCCACGACAGGGGGCAGGAACACCGGGGAGCTGTTTTTT. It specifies CASSTTGGRNTGELFF. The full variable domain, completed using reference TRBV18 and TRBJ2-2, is NAGVMQNPRHLVRRRGQEARLRCSPMKGHSHVYWYRQLPEEGLKFMVYLQKENIIDESGMPKERFSAEFPKEGPSILRIQQVVRGDSAAYFCASSTTGGRNTGELFFGEGSRLTVL.